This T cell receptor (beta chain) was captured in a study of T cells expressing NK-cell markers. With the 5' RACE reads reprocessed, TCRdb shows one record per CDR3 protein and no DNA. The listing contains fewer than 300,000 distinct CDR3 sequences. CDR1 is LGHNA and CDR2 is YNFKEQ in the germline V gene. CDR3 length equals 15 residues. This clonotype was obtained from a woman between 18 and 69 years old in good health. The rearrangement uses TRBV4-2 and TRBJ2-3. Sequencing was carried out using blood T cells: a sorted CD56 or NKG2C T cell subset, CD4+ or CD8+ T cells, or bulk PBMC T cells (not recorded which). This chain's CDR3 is CASSQRPDEADTQYF.